This T cell receptor (beta chain) appears in the sequencing data of a study of Ad26.COV2.S vaccination and SARS-CoV-2 variants (dated by TCRdb to about 2021). Regarding the study in general: Vaccine-arm donors came from COV1001, a multicentre, randomized, double-blind, placebo-controlled phase I-IIa trial of Ad26.COV2.S in healthy adults. Trial participants were randomized into five groups of five: low-dose or high-dose Ad26.COV2.S given once or twice, or placebo on both occasions. A total of about 30 samples were included in the TCR-sequenced set, comprising about 20 Ad26.COV2.S vaccine recipients, 5 placebo recipients and 8 SARS-CoV-2 convalescent individuals. Ad26.COV2.S was administered intramuscularly at 5 x 10^10 or 1 x 10^11 viral particles, either as a single shot or as two shots given 56 days apart. Sequencing of the TCRbeta repertoire served to evaluate the specificity and breadth of SARS-CoV-2-reactive T cell receptors following Ad26.COV2.S vaccination. Investigators remained blinded to trial group allocation during experiments and outcome assessment.

The treatment or condition label for this specimen denotes: 15 to 20 received Ad26.COV2.S at low or high dose, single or two shots; a few received placebo; per-sample allocation not given. For vaccine and placebo recipients, the sequenced repertoires came from samples collected on day 63 after the first injection. Between 29 July and 7 August 2020, Cohort 1b enrolled 25 adults aged 18-55 years at one site in Boston, USA. Ad26.COV2.S consisted of a replication-incompetent adenovirus type 26 vector by which a prefusion-stabilized SARS-CoV-2 spike protein from the original Wuhan strain was expressed. The cysteine opens and the phenylalanine closes a CDR3 of 14 amino acids. The CDR3 DNA has 42 bases and is translated from base 1. Here is what the overall study found, with its caveats: The study was not powered to compare responses between vaccine doses or regimens. Vaccine and placebo recipients had comparable non-spike TCR breadth, which fits with the vaccine containing only spike. After vaccination, substantial breadth of spike-specific CD8+ and CD4+ T cell responses was reported. It was noted by the authors that total T cell responses may have been underestimated by the TCR breadth and depth analyses. Compared with placebo recipients, Ad26.COV2.S recipients showed higher spike-specific TCR breadth (P = 0.0014).

The immunoSEQ Assay was used to sequence TCRbeta CDR3 regions. After extraction, genomic DNA underwent amplification by bias-controlled multiplex PCR, followed by high-throughput sequencing. The paper's data handling went like this. To quantify the absolute abundance of every unique TCRbeta CDR3 region, sequences were collapsed and filtered. Usable DNA was measured by amplifying reference genes present in all nucleated cells, and TCRbeta template counts were normalized to that usable DNA to estimate T cell fraction. Repertoire TCRs were annotated as SARS-CoV-2-specific when V gene, CDR3 amino acid sequence and J gene were exactly matched to a known reactive TCR set. The reference SARS-CoV-2 TCR set was obtained from MIRA and was filtered for enrichment in COVID-19-positive ImmuneCODE repertoires, whereby public or cross-reactive TCRs were removed. Drawing on the MIRA antigens, annotated TCRs were analysed further at the level of specific ORF or position within ORF. Breadth was defined as the number of annotated unique rearrangements divided by the total number of unique productive rearrangements, and depth was defined as the summed frequency of the annotated unique rearrangements. Two-sided Wilcoxon rank-sum tests were used to compare TCR breadth between groups. TCRdb holds this immuneACCESS table with in-frame rearrangements only. Some clones are missing; in checked studies, unresolved V genes explain under half, and the rest has no known cause. The DNA was the basis for D and trimming; V, J and clone size are from that table. The sample table contains some 410,000 clones; only one count was recorded for approximately 92% of them. Of the sample, less than 2% falls within the top ten clones.

Regarding this clone: What this receptor recognizes is not known. No much larger clone is present one base from it, and per-base qualities are unavailable.

The V and J segments used are TRBV21-1 and TRBJ1-4. TRBV21-1 is assigned pseudogene status. This clonotype was obtained from a person between 18 and 59 years old who received the Ad26.COV2.S COVID-19 vaccine or a placebo. Here the sequenced sample was peripheral blood, taken in a trial of Ad26.COV2.S vaccine versus placebo. For the CDR3, the sequence is CASSSARDRLELFF. The DNA is as follows: TGTGCCAGCAGCAGTGCACGGGACCGTTTGGAACTGTTTTTT.